This T cell receptor beta chain came from a study of cytomegalovirus exposure and HLA in healthy donors. PCR was performed using 60 Vbeta and 13 Jbeta primers. TCRdb's copy holds only in-frame clones and misses some; the assay was immunoSEQ multiplex PCR. The table lists some 95,000 clones, approximately 72% of them singletons. Everyone who donated was a healthy bone marrow donor. The CDR3 has 15 residues. V lost 7 bases to trimming and J lost 4 bases; unmatched junction nucleotides: 8. CDR1 LNHDA and CDR2 SQIVND come from the germline V gene (reference sequence). Input material: PBMCs. This sequence originates from a woman aged 40 to 50 in good health and CMV-seropositive. The rearrangement joins TRBV19 to TRBJ2-1, with TRBD1 matching over 9 bases. CDR3 bases: TGTGCCAGTAACAGACAGGGGGGAGGGTACAATGAGCAGTTCTTC. Translated: CASNRQGGGYNEQFF.